The source of this T cell receptor beta chain is a study of regulatory T cells in long-lasting Graves disease. V lost 2 bases to trimming and J lost 2 bases, with 13 bases between them. Germline lookup yields CDR1 SGHRS and CDR2 YFSETQ. The CDR3 has 15 residues. Arm-PCR of CDR3 regions and iRepertoire HTBI primers were used to build TCR beta libraries. MiXCR, applied by TCRdb to the multiplex PCR reads, yields one record per CDR3 protein. The sample carries under 700,000 distinct CDR3 sequences, more than 15% recorded once. Time point in this sample: newly diagnosed GD, antithyroid drugs for less than 3 months. PBMC-derived RNA was used for the TCR library. Many counts were recorded for this clonotype. These data are also associated with another study on T cells in Graves' hyperthyroidism and ophthalmopathy. That paper notes: Hyperthyroidism of Graves' type that showed no ophthalmopathy progression within 18 months was stable. Disease duration under 2 months; hyperthyroidism patients were aged 18 to 65. Most thyroid clonotypes expanded above 0.001 appeared in blood too.

The sequencing here drew on peripheral blood mononuclear cells (PBMCs), taken at new diagnosis, from a patient treated with antithyroid drugs. This sequence was found in a woman aged 40 to 65 with Graves disease. This rearrangement joins TRBV5-1 to TRBJ1-2; D is unresolved. As DNA, the CDR3 is TGCGCCAGCAGCTTAGGGCAATCGCGGAACTATGGCTACACCTTC. Encoded protein: CASSLGQSRNYGYTF.